These 8 T cell receptor beta chains share one sample of origin, sequenced in a study of CXCR4 blockade with PD-1 therapy in pancreatic cancer. Some clones are missing from TCRdb's copy, which holds only in-frame ones; the method was immunoSEQ multiplex PCR. Here the sample spans about 3,300 clones, 40% to 60% being singletons. The material sequenced was tumor tissue. The receptors were sampled from a human donor with pancreatic ductal adenocarcinoma.

This clone was detected only a few times. The chain carries TRBV28 and TRBJ1-1, with unresolved D. There are 12 residues in the CDR3. Germline V gene lookup returns CDR1 MDHEN and CDR2 SYDVKM. Trimming removed 8 bases from V and 0 bases from J, with 7 bases in between. The chain's CDR3 is CASGEVNTEAFF. CDR3 nucleotides: TGTGCCAGCGGCGAAGTGAACACTGAAGCTTTCTTT.

This clone showed up just a few times. CDR3 in amino acids: CASSQDPSGRGDEQFF. The CDR3 DNA reads as TGCGCCAGCAGCCAAGATCCTAGCGGGAGAGGTGATGAGCAGTTCTTC. The J gene is TRBJ2-1, the V gene TRBV1; TRBD2 was called by the table and not checked on the DNA. TRBV1 is tagged as a pseudogene. The length of the CDR3 is 16 residues.

This clone has more than one count but fewer than ten. The genes are TRBV6-8 and TRBJ2-7; maybe TRBD1 (5 bases). This CDR3 region has 13 residues. Between the trimmed V and J ends, which lost 10 bases and 0 bases, there was a span of 13 bases. The germline CDR1 and CDR2 sequences are MNHGY and SAAAGT. The CDR3 region is CAINQGPSYEQYF. The CDR3 DNA sequence: TGTGCCATCAATCAGGGCCCCTCCTACGAGCAGTACTTC.

The rearrangement joins TRBV19 to TRBJ1-2, with D uncertain. The CDR3 extends over 17 amino acids. The germline V gene encodes CDR1 LNHDA and CDR2 SQIVND (reference sequence). Trimming stripped 3 bases from V and 3 bases from J, with 20 bases between. As DNA, the CDR3 is TGTGCCAGTAGTATCGGGCCCCGGGGATGGGATGACTATGGCTACACCTTC. This translates into CASSIGPRGWDDYGYTF.

This chain links TRBV15 with TRBJ1-2; D uncertain. The CDR3 has 17 amino acids. The germline V and J ends were trimmed by 3 bases and 0 bases, with 17 bases remaining between them. Germline CDR1 and CDR2: LNHNV and YYDKDF (reference sequence). CDR3 nucleotides: TGTGCCACCAGCAGTCCGTACCTGGATGAGGCTAACTATGGCTACACCTTC. It is translated as CATSSPYLDEANYGYTF.

The chain has TRBV18 and TRBJ1-1, with D possibly TRBD1 on 6 matching bases. Germline V gene sequence: CDR1 KGHSH, CDR2 LQKENI. The CDR3 length is 14 residues. V lost 3 bases and J 4 bases, leaving 12 bases between the germline ends. The DNA for the CDR3 is TGTGCCAGCTCACCGGTGGGGGGCGGCACTGAAGCTTTCTTT. As protein: CASSPVGGGTEAFF.

The gene calls are TRBV19 and TRBJ2-1; D might be TRBD2 (6 bases). From germline, CDR1 is LNHDA and CDR2 SQIVND (reference sequence). The V gene lost 7 bases and the J gene lost 1 base, with 14 bases spanning the gap. This CDR3 spans 15 amino acids. Here the CDR3 reads CASIGRERSYNEQFF. CDR3 nucleotide sequence: TGTGCCAGTATAGGCCGGGAGCGGTCCTACAATGAGCAGTTCTTC.

On this clone itself: Germline and junction disagree at one end, which may indicate a read error. The V gene is TRBV6-8, the J gene TRBJ2-1; 9 nucleotides match TRBD2. Germline V lookup: CDR1 MNHGY, CDR2 SAAAGT. There are 16 residues in the CDR3. Here the CDR3 reads CAISTVISGSNYEQFF. CDR3 DNA: TGTGCCATCAGTACAGTAATTAGCGGGAGCAATTATGAGCAGTTCTTC.